A single sample gave rise to the 18 T cell receptor beta chains below, sequenced in a study of blood T cells in healthy people across ages. A second PCR of 7 to 11 cycles used a sample-barcoded 5' primer and a J-beta primer mix. TCRdb redid the calling of the 5' RACE reads with MiXCR, one entry per CDR3 protein. Counted here are roughly 1,000,000 distinct CDR3 sequences, 20% to 25% occurring once; the ten biggest clones make up 0.65% to 0.95%. This same sample was also taken into another study, of T cells of mothers and their children.

Sequenced sample: blood. These receptors originate from a girl aged 2 to 9 in good health.

The chain has TRBV29-1 and TRBJ2-7, with D perhaps TRBD1 or TRBD2 (5 bases each). The CDR3 is 13 amino acids. Per the germline V gene, CDR1 is SQVTM and CDR2 is ANQGSEA. V shed 3 bases and J shed 2 bases, with 11 bases lying between them. CDR3 in amino acids: CSVDERGTYEQYF. CDR3 bases: TGCAGCGTTGATGAGAGGGGAACCTACGAGCAGTACTTC.

This clonotype was detected only a few times. The chain recombines TRBV29-1 with TRBJ2-4; a weak D match, TRBD2 (5 bases). The ends were cut back, 2 bases at V and 6 bases at J, with 11 bases in the middle. The CDR3 is 13 amino acids. The germline V gene has CDR1 SQVTM and CDR2 ANQGSEA. The CDR3 nucleotides are TGCAGCGTTGAATGGTCGGAGGCAAACATTCAGTACTTC. It codes for CSVEWSEANIQYF.

This clonotype appeared a few times. The CDR3, as DNA: TGTGCCAGCAGCTCCCGGGTCGGGGGGGCGGGCACAGATACGCAGTATTTT. It specifies CASSSRVGGAGTDTQYF. This sequence joins TRBV7-2 and TRBJ2-3; 8 bases align to TRBD2. The germline CDR1 and CDR2 sequences are SGHTA and FQGNSA. V gave up 4 bases and J gave up 1 base; unmatched junction bases: 10. The CDR3 runs to 17 residues.

This clonotype came up a few times. This sequence joins TRBV29-1 and TRBJ2-5; the match to TRBD2 covers 7 bases. Matching the DNA end better, TRBJ2-1 makes the J call doubtful. The CDR3 is 16 amino acids. Germline values: CDR1 SQVTM, CDR2 ANQGSEA. DNA for the CDR3: TGCAGCGTAGTACGTACCAGCGGGATCGTATACAATGAGCAGTTCTTC. It is translated as CSVVRTSGIVYNEQFF.

The gene calls are TRBV29-1 and TRBJ2-3; D possibly uses TRBD1 or TRBD2 (5 bases each). Germline loops: CDR1 SQVTM, CDR2 ANQGSEA. V lost 6 bases and J 5 bases, leaving 15 bases between the germline ends. The CDR3 is made up of 13 amino acids. The CDR3 spells CSVLGAAVDTQYF. CDR3 DNA sequence: TGCAGCGTACTCGGGGCAGCAGTAGATACGCAGTATTTT.

The chain carries TRBV6-1 and TRBJ1-5; TRBD1 aligns across 7 bases. The V segment lost 1 base and the J segment 7 bases; nucleotides outside the gene matches: 4. Germline V gene lookup returns CDR1 MNHNS and CDR2 SASEGT. This CDR3 comprises 14 residues. CDR3 bases: TGTGCCAGCAGTGAAGGACAGGGTATACAGCCCCAGCATTTT. It specifies CASSEGQGIQPQHF.

The CDR3 loop reads CASSQEGQTNEQFF. In DNA, the CDR3 is TGTGCCAGCAGTCAAGAAGGACAGACAAATGAGCAGTTCTTC. The V call is TRBV28, the J call TRBJ2-5; D is perhaps TRBD1 (6 bases). TRBJ2-1 explains the end of the DNA better; the J call may be wrong. The germline V gene encodes CDR1 MDHEN and CDR2 SYDVKM. The CDR3 covers 14 residues.

Only a few counts were recorded for this clonotype. This sequence joins TRBV29-1 and TRBJ1-1; tentatively, D is TRBD1 (5 bases). The CDR3 has 13 amino acids. CDR1 SQVTM and CDR2 ANQGSEA come from the germline V gene. The V and J ends lost 2 bases and 6 bases respectively, with 13 bases between them. In DNA form, the CDR3 reads TGCAGCGTTGAATCTGGACAACGGCCTGAAGCTTTCTTT. Protein: CSVESGQRPEAFF.

The gene calls are TRBV6-5 and TRBJ2-5, with 8 bases that match TRBD1. Losses at the gene ends were 1 base for V and 5 bases for J; bases not matched to a gene: 6. Germline values: CDR1 MNHEY, CDR2 SVGAGI. The CDR3 loop spans 15 amino acids. Here the CDR3 reads CASSYLTGEDETQYF. The CDR3 DNA reads TGTGCCAGCAGTTACTTGACAGGGGAGGACGAGACCCAGTACTTC.

This clonotype has a handful of counts. The chain is built from TRBV19 and TRBJ2-1; D uncertain. Germline values: CDR1 LNHDA, CDR2 SQIVND (reference sequence). The V gene lost 2 bases and the J gene lost 0 bases, with 8 bases spanning the gap. The CDR3 sequence is 15 residues long. The CDR3 nucleotides read TGTGCCAGTAGTATAACGGGCAGCTCCTACAATGAGCAGTTCTTC. It yields the protein CASSITGSSYNEQFF.

The rearrangement uses TRBV4-1 and TRBJ2-1; D remains ambiguous. Trimming left V 4 bases short and J 8 bases short, with 24 bases between. Germline CDR1 MGHRA, CDR2 YSYEKL. This CDR3 comprises 17 residues. The DNA of the CDR3 is TGCGCCAGCAGCCCACAAGGTAGGGTGCTAGTGTTCGATGAGCAGTTCTTC. Its protein is CASSPQGRVLVFDEQFF.

This clonotype was detected a few times. The J gene is TRBJ1-2, the V gene TRBV7-9, with a weak D call TRBD1 (6 bases). Germline-derived CDR1 and CDR2 are SEHNR and FQNEAQ (reference sequence). Between the trimmed V and J ends, which lost 8 bases and 4 bases, there was a span of 14 bases. The CDR3 covers 13 residues. Written as DNA, the CDR3 is TGTGCCAGCGAGGGGGAGGGTCTCTATGGCTACACCTTC. Protein sequence: CASEGEGLYGYTF.

This clonotype has more than one count but fewer than ten. This chain connects TRBV20-1 to TRBJ2-7; tentative D call: TRBD1 (5 bases). V lost 5 bases to trimming and J lost 0 bases, with 11 bases between them. Per germline, CDR1 DFQATT and CDR2 SNEGSKA (reference sequence). This CDR3 contains 13 residues. The CDR3 sequence is CSASPDNSYEQYF. The DNA of the CDR3 is TGCAGTGCTTCACCGGACAACTCCTACGAGCAGTACTTC.

There are a few counts of this clonotype. The chain carries TRBV24-1 and TRBJ1-2; D not certain. The CDR3 contains 13 residues. Deletions cut 9 bases from V and 4 bases from J, with 14 bases between. In germline, CDR1 is KGHDR, CDR2 SFDVKD. The DNA of the CDR3 is TGTGCCACCGCGCGGTCAAGCGGCTATGGCTACACCTTC. Encoded protein: CATARSSGYGYTF.

V gene TRBV12-3 or TRBV12-4 combines with J gene TRBJ2-6; D possibly corresponds to TRBD1 (5 bases). The CDR3 runs to 16 residues. Trimming took 0 bases from V and 3 from J, leaving 9 bases between them. The CDR3: CASSLAGQGGANVLTF. As DNA, the CDR3 is TGTGCCAGCAGTTTAGCGGGTCAGGGTGGGGCCAACGTCCTGACTTTC.

This clonotype was detected a few times. The chain uses TRBV20-1 and TRBJ1-2, with 9 bases that match TRBD1. Per the germline V gene, CDR1 is DFQATT and CDR2 is SNEGSKA (reference sequence). Trimming removed 7 bases from V and 2 bases from J; junction bases left unmatched: 26. The CDR3 is 20 residues long. For the CDR3, the DNA is TGCAGTGTGGCCTCGACATCGAAGACAGGGGGTCGAATCCAGAACTATGGCTACACCTTC. Protein: CSVASTSKTGGRIQNYGYTF.

The chain couples TRBV20-1 to TRBJ1-4; no reliable D call. The CDR3 totals 13 residues. The ends were cut back, 3 bases at V and 5 bases at J, with 10 bases in the middle. Germline CDR1 DFQATT, CDR2 SNEGSKA (reference sequence). The CDR3 nucleotides are TGCAGTGCTAGGAGTGGGCCCAATGAAAAACTGTTTTTT. It codes for CSARSGPNEKLFF.

This clonotype has a handful of counts. The V gene is TRBV6-4, the J gene TRBJ1-2, with 8 bases identical to TRBD1. The CDR3 length is 15 residues. Germline V gene lookup returns CDR1 MRHNA and CDR2 SNTAGT. V trimming: 3 bases; J trimming: 4 bases; junction bases outside the gene matches: 7. CDR3: CASSEVGTGVYGYTF. CDR3 in DNA: TGTGCCAGCAGTGAGGTTGGGACAGGAGTCTATGGCTACACCTTC.